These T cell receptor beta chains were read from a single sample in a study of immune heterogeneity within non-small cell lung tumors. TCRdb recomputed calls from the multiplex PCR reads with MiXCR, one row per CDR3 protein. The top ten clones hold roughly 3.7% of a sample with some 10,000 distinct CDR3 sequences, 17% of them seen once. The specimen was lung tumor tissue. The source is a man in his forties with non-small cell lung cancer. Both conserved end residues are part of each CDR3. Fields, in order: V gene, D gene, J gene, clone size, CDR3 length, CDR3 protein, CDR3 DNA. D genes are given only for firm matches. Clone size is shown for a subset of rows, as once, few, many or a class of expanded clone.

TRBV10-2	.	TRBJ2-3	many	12	CASSLVTDTQYF	TGCGCCAGCAGCCTGGTCACAGATACGCAGTATTTT
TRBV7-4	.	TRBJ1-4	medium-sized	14	CASSSGTEMEKLFF	TGTGCCAGCAGCTCCGGGACGGAGATGGAAAAACTGTTTTTT
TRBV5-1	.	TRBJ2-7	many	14	CASSPRTEAYEQYF	TGCGCCAGCAGCCCTAGGACGGAGGCCTACGAGCAGTACTTC
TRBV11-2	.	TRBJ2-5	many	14	CASSLVAIQETQYF	TGTGCCAGCAGCTTAGTAGCTATCCAAGAGACCCAGTACTTC
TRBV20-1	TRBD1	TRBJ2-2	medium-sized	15	CSAGPGQSLSGELFF	TGCAGTGCCGGACCGGGACAGTCTTTATCCGGGGAGCTGTTTTTT
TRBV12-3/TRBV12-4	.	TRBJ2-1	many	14	CASSFNPIRGEQFF	TGTGCCAGCAGTTTTAACCCCATTCGGGGTGAGCAGTTCTTC
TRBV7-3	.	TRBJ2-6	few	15	CASSFPGSGANVLTF	TGTGCCAGCAGCTTTCCAGGTTCTGGGGCCAACGTCCTGACTTTC
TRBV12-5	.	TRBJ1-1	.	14	CASGPTGWTTEAFF	TGTGCTAGTGGTCCTACAGGGTGGACCACTGAAGCTTTCTTT
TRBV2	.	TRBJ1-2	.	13	CASSEGGPYGYTF	TGTGCCAGCAGTGAAGGGGGTCCTTATGGCTACACCTTC
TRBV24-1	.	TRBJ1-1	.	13	CATSDNPGTEAFF	TGTGCCACCAGTGACAACCCAGGAACTGAAGCTTTCTTT
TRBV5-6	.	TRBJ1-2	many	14	CASSLGTPNYGYTF	TGTGCCAGCAGCTTGGGGACGCCTAACTATGGCTACACCTTC
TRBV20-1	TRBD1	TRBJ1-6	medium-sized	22	CSARDHGTKIGTESSYNSPLHF	TGCAGTGCTAGAGACCATGGAACTAAAATAGGGACAGAAAGCTCCTATAATTCACCCCTCCACTTT
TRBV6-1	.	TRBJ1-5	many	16	CASSAGPYSNNQPQHF	TGTGCCAGCAGTGCAGGGCCCTACTCAAATAATCAGCCCCAGCATTTT
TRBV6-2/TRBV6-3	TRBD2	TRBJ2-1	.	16	CDSRAGNSGRGNEQFF	TGTGACAGCAGAGCCGGGAATAGCGGGAGGGGAAATGAGCAGTTCTTC
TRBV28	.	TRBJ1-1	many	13	CANQANLNTEASF	TGTGCCAACCAAGCAAACCTGAACACTGAAGCTTCCTTT
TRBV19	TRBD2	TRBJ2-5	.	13	CATSQWGGKTHYF	TGTGCCACCTCCCAATGGGGGGGAAAGACTCATTACTTC
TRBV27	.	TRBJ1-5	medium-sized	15	CASSFLGGERQPQHF	TGTGCCAGCAGTTTCCTTGGGGGGGAACGACAGCCCCAGCATTTT
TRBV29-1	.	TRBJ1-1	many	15	CSVGGRLNSNTEAFF	TGCAGCGTTGGGGGACGGCTTAACTCGAACACTGAAGCTTTCTTT
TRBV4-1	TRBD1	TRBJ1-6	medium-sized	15	CASSQTAGGYSPLHF	TGCGCCAGCAGCCAAACTGCAGGGGGCTATTCACCCCTCCACTTT
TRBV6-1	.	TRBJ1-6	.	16	CATRAIPGRANSPLHF	TGTGCCACACGAGCCATCCCTGGCAGGGCTAATTCACCCCTCCACTTT
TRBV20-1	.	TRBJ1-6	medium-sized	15	CSAPTGPYANSPLHF	TGCAGTGCACCTACCGGACCCTACGCGAATTCACCCCTCCACTTT
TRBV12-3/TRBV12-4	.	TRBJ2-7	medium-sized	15	CASSSGHSGSYEQYF	TGTGCCAGCAGTTCAGGACACTCGGGGTCCTACGAGCAGTACTTC
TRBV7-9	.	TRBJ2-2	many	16	CASARQQDTNTGELFF	TGTGCCAGCGCGAGGCAGCAAGACACAAACACCGGGGAGCTGTTTTTT
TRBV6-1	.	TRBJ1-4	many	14	CASSGGESNEKLFF	TGTGCCAGCAGCGGGGGCGAAAGTAATGAAAAACTGTTTTTT
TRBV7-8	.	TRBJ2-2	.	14	CASSLRAGWGELFF	TGTGCCAGCAGCTTAAGGGCAGGGTGGGGGGAGCTGTTTTTT
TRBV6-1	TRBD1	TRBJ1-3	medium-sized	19	CASSFAGTGVPSSGNTIYF	TGTGCCAGCAGTTTCGCCGGGACAGGGGTTCCGAGCTCTGGAAACACCATATATTTT
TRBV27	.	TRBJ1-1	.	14	CASSFCERTAEAFF	TGTGCGAGCAGTTTTTGCGAACGGACAGCGGAAGCTTTCTTT
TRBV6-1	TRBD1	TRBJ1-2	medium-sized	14	CASSADRGNYGYTF	TGTGCCAGCAGTGCGGACAGGGGGAACTATGGCTACACCTTC
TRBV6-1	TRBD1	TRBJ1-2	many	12	CASSYTGEGYTF	TGTGCCAGCAGTTATACAGGGGAGGGCTACACCTTC
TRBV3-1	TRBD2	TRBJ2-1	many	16	CASSQLAGSSYNEQFF	TGTGCCAGCAGTCAACTAGCGGGGAGCTCCTACAATGAGCAGTTCTTC
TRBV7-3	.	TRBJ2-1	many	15	CAGSLIGQTGNEQFF	TGTGCCGGCAGCTTAATTGGGCAGACAGGCAATGAGCAGTTCTTC
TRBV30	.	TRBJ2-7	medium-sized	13	CAWEGGLANEQYF	TGTGCCTGGGAAGGGGGGTTGGCGAACGAGCAGTACTTC
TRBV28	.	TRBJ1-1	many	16	CASSPPRMKGWPEAFF	TGTGCCAGCAGTCCACCCCGTATGAAGGGGTGGCCTGAAGCTTTCTTT
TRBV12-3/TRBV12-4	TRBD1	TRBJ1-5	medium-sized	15	CASRTGTEGNQPQHF	TGTGCCAGCAGGACAGGGACGGAAGGCAATCAGCCCCAGCATTTT
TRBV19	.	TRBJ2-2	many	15	CASSIVAGHTGELFF	TGTGCCAGTAGTATAGTCGCGGGCCACACCGGGGAGCTGTTTTTT
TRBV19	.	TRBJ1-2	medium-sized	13	CASSESFGYGYTF	TGTGCCAGTAGTGAGTCTTTCGGCTATGGCTACACCTTC
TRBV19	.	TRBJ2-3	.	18	CASSPRTVTTARTDTQYF	TGTGCCAGTAGTCCCAGGACCGTGACAACCGCCCGCACAGATACGCAGTATTTT
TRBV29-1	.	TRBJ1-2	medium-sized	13	CSVSAASNYGYTF	TGCAGCGTATCCGCAGCGTCTAACTATGGCTACACCTTC